Presented here are 20 T cell receptor beta chains from one specimen sequenced in a study of T cell repertoires in cytomegalovirus infection (dated by TCRdb to the late 2010s). Instrument on record: Illumina HiSeq 1500. TCRdb trimmed public reads at Q25 via fastp, called clones via MiXCR and kept in-frame beta chains. Identical CDR3 protein sequences are pooled into one entry, listed with their most common genes and DNA. The sample has 680,000 or so distinct CDR3 sequences on record, less than 40% of them singletons. The ten biggest clones cover about 2.8% of the sample. Specimen: PBMCs. Receptors originate from a human donor in good health (CMV status not recorded). Some clones in this sample may be carry-over from other donors' samples.

Regarding this clonotype: The conserved phenylalanine or tryptophan is not found at the CDR3 terminus, so this likely reflects a read error. The V call is TRBV19, the J call TRBJ1-2; the match to TRBD1 covers 7 bases. Germline CDR1 and CDR2: LNHDA and SQIVND (reference sequence). The CDR3 totals 16 residues. Unmatched junction bases numbered 12, after V lost 4 bases and J lost 4 bases. CDR3 loop: CASSTVRDSRLYGYTL. The CDR3 DNA reads TGTGCCAGTAGTACCGTACGGGACAGCCGGCTCTATGGCTACACCTTA.

This clonotype has a handful of counts. The chain links TRBV2 to TRBJ1-1, with a possible D match to TRBD1 (5 bases). Trimming took 8 bases from V and 5 from J, leaving 9 bases between them. The CDR3 has 11 amino acids. CDR1 and CDR2 (germline): SNHLY, FYNNEI. For the CDR3, the DNA is TGTGCCAGCGTGGCAGGGACTGAAGCTTTCTTT. This codes for CASVAGTEAFF.

Comment on this clonotype: Germline is not matched at one junction end, which may reflect a read error. The chain links TRBV28 to TRBJ2-2, with 7 bases lining up with TRBD2. CDR1 is MDHEN, CDR2 SYDVKM, per germline. The CDR3 has 17 residues. CDR3 region: CASSFILGGSGTGELCF. CDR3 bases: TGTGCCAGCAGTTTTATCCTAGGCGGGAGTGGCACCGGGGAGCTGTGTTTT.

At least ten counts were recorded for this clonotype. The CDR3 protein is CASSFDRNLQPQHF. In nucleotides, the CDR3 is TGTGCCAGCAGCTTCGACAGAAACCTCCAGCCCCAGCATTTT. The V gene is TRBV6-1, the J gene TRBJ1-5; perhaps TRBD1 as D (5 bases). Trimming shortened V by 6 bases and J by 7 bases, and 16 bases separated the two germline ends. Per germline, CDR1 MNHNS and CDR2 SASEGT. The CDR3 contains 14 residues.

Concerning this clonotype itself: The junction departs from the called germline gene at one end, perhaps through a read error. The chain recombines TRBV7-2 with TRBJ2-7; a weak D match, TRBD2 (6 bases). Germline V gene sequence: CDR1 SGHTA, CDR2 FQGNSA. This CDR3 is 16 amino acids long. The CDR3 nucleotides read TGTGCAAGCAGCTTAATGGCGGGGTCGGGGATCTACGAGACGTACTTC. Residues: CASSLMAGSGIYETYF.

This chain joins TRBV7-6 and TRBJ2-3; maybe TRBD2 (6 bases). Germline V lookup: CDR1 SGHVS, CDR2 FNYEAQ. The CDR3 has 18 residues. The V end was cut by 6 bases, the J end by 2 bases, with 24 bases between. The CDR3 here is CASSSRPLGGGTTDTQYF. CDR3 bases: TGTGCCAGCAGTTCACGCCCCCTGGGTGGGGGGACCACAGATACGCAGTATTTT.

This clonotype was observed a few times. The chain uses TRBV7-8 and TRBJ2-6, with D perhaps matching TRBD1 (5 bases). CDR1 and CDR2 (germline): SGHVS, FQNEAQ. The CDR3 has 14 residues. The V and J ends lost 5 bases and 2 bases respectively, with 7 bases between them. CDR3 loop: CASSKDTGANVLTF. Written as DNA, the CDR3 is TGTGCCAGCAGCAAGGACACTGGGGCCAACGTCCTGACTTTC.

This chain uses TRBV15 with TRBJ1-4; D is unclear. The V gene's germline CDR1 is LNHNV and CDR2 YYDKDF (reference sequence). Trimming shortened V by 0 bases and J by 6 bases, and 11 bases separated the two germline ends. This CDR3 has 15 residues. The CDR3 DNA reads TGTGCCACCAGCAGAGATCCCGACGGGGATGAAAAACTGTTTTTT. Protein: CATSRDPDGDEKLFF.

J is TRBJ2-5 and V is TRBV28; D might be TRBD1 (6 bases). Per the germline V gene, CDR1 is MDHEN and CDR2 is SYDVKM. The CDR3 is 16 residues long. Trimming shortened V by 1 base and J by 4 bases, and 16 bases separated the two germline ends. The CDR3 loop is CASSLSLGHQAETQYF. The DNA of the CDR3 is TGTGCCAGCAGTTTATCCTTGGGACACCAGGCAGAGACCCAGTACTTC.

The chain links TRBV7-6 to TRBJ2-7; TRBD2 matches at 9 bases. This CDR3 has 15 residues. Germline-derived CDR1 and CDR2 are SGHVS and FNYEAQ. The trim removed 5 bases at V and 7 bases at J, leaving 12 bases unmatched. In DNA, the CDR3 is TGTGCCAGCAGCGCCCCCGGGACTAGCAAATGGGAGCAGTACTTC. Its protein product is CASSAPGTSKWEQYF. Filled out from reference TRBV7-6 and TRBJ2-7, the complete variable domain reads GAGVSQSPRYKVTKRGQDVALRCDPISGHVSLYWYRQALGQGPEFLTYFNYEAQQDKSGLPNDRFSAERPEGSISTLTIQRTEQRDSAMYRCASSAPGTSKWEQYFGPGTRLTVT.

The chain couples TRBV19 to TRBJ1-1, with D unresolved. This CDR3 region has 11 residues. Germline V gene lookup returns CDR1 LNHDA and CDR2 SQIVND (reference sequence). V lost 4 bases to trimming and J lost 7 bases, with 7 bases between them. The CDR3 reads CASSNSHEAFF. CDR3 nucleotide sequence: TGTGCCAGTAGTAACAGCCATGAAGCTTTCTTT. The full variable domain, with the rest looked up from reference TRBV19 and TRBJ1-1, is DGGITQSPKYLFRKEGQNVTLSCEQNLNHDAMYWYRQDPGQGLRLIYYSQIVNDFQKGDIAEGYSVSREKKESFPLTVTSAQKNPTAFYLCASSNSHEAFFGQGTRLTVV.

This clonotype occurred many times. The genes are TRBV7-2 and TRBJ2-3, with D uncertain. The CDR3 sequence is 16 residues long. V shed 6 bases and J shed 0 bases, with 16 bases lying between them. Per the germline V gene, CDR1 is SGHTA and CDR2 is FQGNSA. CDR3 residues: CASSHPPRASTDTQYF. The CDR3 bases are TGTGCCAGCAGTCACCCCCCACGAGCTAGCACAGATACGCAGTATTTT.

This clonotype came up a few times. The chain couples TRBV15 to TRBJ1-1, with D uncertain. V lost 0 bases to trimming and J lost 3 bases, with 14 bases between them. This CDR3 contains 16 residues. CDR1 LNHNV and CDR2 YYDKDF come from the germline V gene (reference sequence). Written as DNA, the CDR3 is TGTGCCACCAGCAGAGAAAGGGCAGGTATCGACACTGAAGCTTTCTTT. Encoded protein: CATSRERAGIDTEAFF.

A few counts support this clonotype. CDR3 sequence reads: CASSLGAGRVSYNEQFF. The CDR3 bases are TGTGCCAGCAGTTTAGGGGCCGGGAGGGTCTCCTACAATGAGCAGTTCTTC. The chain uses TRBV12-3 or TRBV12-4 and TRBJ2-1; 8 nucleotides match TRBD2. This CDR3 has 17 residues. V shed 1 base, J shed 0 bases, and the junction held 5 bases outside the gene matches.

The rearrangement joins TRBV19 to TRBJ1-4; D uncertain. Germline V lookup: CDR1 LNHDA, CDR2 SQIVND (reference sequence). The V and J ends lost 7 bases and 0 bases respectively, with 12 bases between them. This CDR3 has 15 amino acids. The CDR3 protein is CASIRGRSTNEKLFF. In DNA, the CDR3 is TGTGCCAGTATTCGCGGACGGTCAACTAATGAAAAACTGTTTTTT.

This clonotype was counted between two and nine times. The V call is TRBV12-3 or TRBV12-4, the J call TRBJ2-5; D ambiguous. CDR3 length: 12 residues. V was clipped by 2 bases and J by 5 bases, with 6 bases between them. CDR3 DNA: TGTGCCAGCAGTTTAATTGAGGAGACCCAGTACTTC. Its protein is CASSLIEETQYF.

V is TRBV24-1 and J is TRBJ2-2; D remains ambiguous. The CDR3 consists of 15 residues. CDR1 is KGHDR and CDR2 is SFDVKD in the germline V gene. V was clipped by 1 base and J by 1 base, with 6 bases between them. The CDR3 DNA sequence: TGTGCCACCAGTGATTTACCGAAGAACACCGGGGAGCTGTTTTTT. Translating it yields CATSDLPKNTGELFF.

The CDR3: CASRRGTERSRTGELFF. The CDR3 nucleotides read TGTGCCAGTAGGCGGGGAACGGAGCGGTCAAGAACCGGGGAGCTGTTTTTT. The chain couples TRBV19 to TRBJ2-2, with D perhaps matching TRBD2 (6 bases). CDR3 size: 17 residues. Per the germline V gene, CDR1 is LNHDA and CDR2 is SQIVND (reference sequence). The ends were cut back, 6 bases at V and 5 bases at J, with 22 bases in the middle. The full variable domain, completed using reference TRBV19 and TRBJ2-2, is DGGITQSPKYLFRKEGQNVTLSCEQNLNHDAMYWYRQDPGQGLRLIYYSQIVNDFQKGDIAEGYSVSREKKESFPLTVTSAQKNPTAFYLCASRRGTERSRTGELFFGEGSRLTVL.

This clonotype was picked up a small number of times. CDR3 loop: CASSFDIETQYF. The CDR3, as DNA: TGTGCCAGCAGTTTTGATATAGAGACCCAGTACTTC. The chain uses TRBV28 and TRBJ2-5; D is uncertain. Germline-derived CDR1 and CDR2 are MDHEN and SYDVKM. The V and J ends lost 3 bases and 4 bases respectively, with 6 bases between them. The CDR3 runs to 12 residues.

This clonotype was observed at least ten times. The rearrangement uses TRBV28 and TRBJ2-7; D gene ambiguous. CDR1 and CDR2 (germline): MDHEN, SYDVKM. The ends were cut back, 3 bases at V and 2 bases at J, with 17 bases in the middle. This CDR3 contains 16 residues. Here the CDR3 reads CASSFQASIGTYEQYF. CDR3 nucleotide sequence: TGTGCCAGCAGTTTCCAGGCCTCGATAGGCACCTACGAGCAGTACTTC.